A selection of T cell receptor beta chains follows, all from one sample in a study of blood T cell repertoires in COVID-19. TCRdb's table, derived via immunoSEQ multiplex PCR, lists solely in-frame clones and lacks some. The sample carries 150,000 to 200,000 clones, around 85% recorded once. The sequenced material came from peripheral blood. The receptors here all came from a human donor with acute or convalescent COVID-19. The donor label of this sample is uncertain. Both conserved end residues are part of each CDR3. D genes are given only for firm matches. Size is stated for part of the rows, as once, few or many counts, or as a class when the clone is expanded.

.	few	TRBV5-1	TRBJ2-7	CASSFDSYEQYF	TGCGCCAGCAGCTTCGACAGCTACGAGCAGTACTTC
TRBD1	.	TRBV19	TRBJ1-5	CASSVTGTGGLYSNQPQHF	TGTGCCAGTAGTGTAACCGGGACAGGGGGCCTTTATAGCAATCAGCCCCAGCATTTT
TRBD2	once	TRBV5-1	TRBJ2-7	CASSLGGGKGEQYF	TGCGCCAGCAGCTTGGGGGGAGGGAAAGGCGAGCAGTACTTC
.	.	TRBV6-5	TRBJ2-7	CASSYSRPGRAYEQYF	TGTGCCAGCAGTTACTCGAGACCAGGCCGAGCCTACGAGCAGTACTTC
.	.	TRBV7-9	TRBJ2-7	CASSLETGTLLFYEQYF	TGTGCCAGCAGCTTAGAGACCGGGACACTTCTCTTCTACGAGCAGTACTTC
.	.	TRBV5-1	TRBJ1-1	CASSSSLGGNTEAFF	TGCGCCAGCAGCTCCTCCCTCGGGGGGAACACTGAAGCTTTCTTT
.	.	TRBV12-3/TRBV12-4	TRBJ1-1	CASSFLNTEAFF	TGTGCCAGCAGCTTTTTGAACACTGAAGCTTTCTTT
TRBD1	.	TRBV13	TRBJ1-4	CASSLGDRDEKLFF	TGTGCCAGCAGCTTAGGGGACAGGGACGAAAAACTGTTTTTT
.	.	TRBV7-2	TRBJ1-2	CASTVDGAVNYGYTF	TGTGCCAGCACCGTGGACGGAGCGGTTAACTATGGCTACACCTTC
TRBD1	.	TRBV3-1/TRBV3-2	TRBJ1-4	CASSLKAWGQRNEKLFF	TGTGCCAGCAGTCTAAAGGCCTGGGGACAGCGTAATGAAAAACTGTTTTTT
TRBD1	.	TRBV18	TRBJ1-5	CASSPWTGDNQPQHF	TGTGCCAGCTCACCTTGGACAGGGGATAATCAGCCCCAGCATTTT
.	.	TRBV9	TRBJ1-1	CASSLQGIGTEAFF	TGTGCCAGCAGCCTTCAGGGGATCGGCACTGAAGCTTTCTTT
TRBD1	.	TRBV6-1	TRBJ1-5	CASSDQGGNQPQHF	TGTGCCAGCAGTGATCAGGGGGGCAATCAGCCCCAGCATTTT
TRBD1	.	TRBV3-1/TRBV3-2	TRBJ1-1	CASSQRTGSEAFF	TGTGCCAGCAGCCAACGGACAGGATCTGAAGCTTTCTTT
TRBD1	.	TRBV30	TRBJ2-3	CAWRRQGADTQYF	TGTGCCTGGAGAAGACAGGGGGCAGATACGCAGTATTTT
.	.	TRBV5-1	TRBJ2-6	CASSLAPPGTGANVLTF	TGCGCCAGCAGCTTGGCTCCCCCAGGGACTGGGGCCAACGTCCTGACTTTC
TRBD1	.	TRBV7-3	TRBJ2-7	CASSLLQGKSYEQYF	TGTGCCAGCAGCCTCCTACAGGGGAAGTCCTACGAGCAGTACTTC
.	.	TRBV7-8	TRBJ1-1	CASSPGGSGIDTEAFF	TGTGCCAGCAGCCCGGGGGGGTCAGGAATAGACACTGAAGCTTTCTTT
TRBD1	once	TRBV5-4	TRBJ2-5	CASSPPGDRGETQYF	TGTGCCAGCAGCCCGCCAGGGGACAGGGGAGAGACCCAGTACTTC
.	once	TRBV5-4	TRBJ1-2	CASSLGWEFYGYTF	TGTGCCAGCAGCTTAGGTTGGGAGTTCTATGGCTACACCTTC
.	.	TRBV4-3	TRBJ1-5	CASSRQINQPQHF	TGCGCCAGCAGCCGTCAAATCAATCAGCCCCAGCATTTT
TRBD1	few	TRBV5-1	TRBJ1-3	CASSVGQSGNTIYF	TGCGCCAGCAGCGTGGGACAGTCTGGAAACACCATATATTTT
TRBD2	few	TRBV19	TRBJ2-3	CASSIVRTSGETDTQYF	TGTGCCAGTAGTATAGTGAGAACTAGCGGGGAAACAGATACGCAGTATTTT
.	.	TRBV7-9	TRBJ2-5	CASSSLYGGETQYF	TGTGCCAGCAGCTCCCTTTATGGGGGGGAGACCCAGTACTTC
TRBD1	.	TRBV27	TRBJ1-5	CASSSQQGRQPQHF	TGTGCCAGCAGTTCGCAACAGGGGAGGCAGCCCCAGCATTTT
.	.	TRBV7-2	TRBJ2-7	CASSPRLTYEQYF	TGTGCCAGCAGCCCCCGGTTGACCTACGAGCAGTACTTC
.	.	TRBV4-2	TRBJ1-2	CASSPEWERRSGYTF	TGTGCCAGCAGCCCGGAGTGGGAGCGGAGGTCTGGCTACACCTTC
.	.	TRBV7-2	TRBJ1-6	CASSLTGPNSPLHF	TGTGCCAGCAGCTTAACAGGTCCTAATTCACCCCTCCACTTT
.	.	TRBV29-1	TRBJ1-5	CSALGGGNQPQHF	TGCAGCGCGCTGGGGGGGGGCAATCAGCCCCAGCATTTT
.	.	TRBV4-2	TRBJ1-4	CASSRQGRLANEKLFF	TGTGCCAGCAGCCGCCAGGGCCGATTGGCTAATGAAAAACTGTTTTTT
TRBD1	.	TRBV10-3	TRBJ2-4	CAISVGERVDRGVNIQYF	TGTGCCATCAGTGTCGGAGAACGGGTGGACAGGGGTGTAAACATTCAGTACTTC
.	.	TRBV4-2	TRBJ2-5	CASSQDLAGRETQYF	TGTGCCAGCAGCCAAGATTTGGCAGGGCGGGAGACCCAGTACTTC
.	.	TRBV9	TRBJ2-2	CASSLHRELFF	TGTGCCAGCAGCCTCCACAGGGAGCTGTTTTTT
.	.	TRBV2	TRBJ1-1	CASSLGQNTEAFF	TGTGCCAGCAGTTTGGGCCAGAACACTGAAGCTTTCTTT
TRBD1	.	TRBV14	TRBJ1-2	CASGPQRTGDLSHGYTF	TGTGCCAGCGGCCCCCAAAGGACAGGGGATCTATCGCATGGCTACACCTTC
TRBD1	.	TRBV18	TRBJ1-5	CASSIGQGKNQPQHF	TGTGCCAGCTCAATCGGACAGGGCAAGAATCAGCCCCAGCATTTT
.	.	TRBV25-1	TRBJ1-3	CASSAGVRSGNTIYF	TGTGCCAGCAGTGCAGGGGTCCGCTCTGGAAACACCATATATTTT
TRBD1	.	TRBV10-1	TRBJ1-6	CASSEYRGGSSPLHF	TGCGCCAGCAGTGAGTACAGAGGGGGCAGTTCACCCCTCCACTTT